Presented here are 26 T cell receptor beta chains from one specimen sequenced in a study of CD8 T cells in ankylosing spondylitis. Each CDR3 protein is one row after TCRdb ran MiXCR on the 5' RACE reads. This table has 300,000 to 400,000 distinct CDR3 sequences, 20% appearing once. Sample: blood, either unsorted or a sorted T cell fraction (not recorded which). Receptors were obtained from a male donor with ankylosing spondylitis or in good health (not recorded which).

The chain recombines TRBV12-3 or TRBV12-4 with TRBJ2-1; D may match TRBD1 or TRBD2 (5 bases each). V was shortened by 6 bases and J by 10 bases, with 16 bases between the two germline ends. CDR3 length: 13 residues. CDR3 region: CASSLGAGSEQFF. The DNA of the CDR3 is TGTGCCAGCAGCCTAGGGGCAGGGAGCGAGCAGTTCTTC.

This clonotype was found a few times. CDR3 amino acids: CASSYFEAGDEQYF. Here the CDR3 DNA reads TGTGCCAGCAGTTACTTCGAGGCAGGGGACGAGCAGTACTTC. V and J are TRBV6-5 and TRBJ2-7; D might be TRBD1 (6 bases). Trimming took off 1 base at V and 5 bases at J, with 12 bases between the two ends. The CDR3 contains 14 residues. Germline CDR1 reads MNHEY; CDR2 reads SVGAGI.

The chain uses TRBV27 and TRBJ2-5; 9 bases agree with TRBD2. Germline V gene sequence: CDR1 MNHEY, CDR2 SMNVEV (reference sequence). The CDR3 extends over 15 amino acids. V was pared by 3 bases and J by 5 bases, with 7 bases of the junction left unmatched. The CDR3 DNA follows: TGTGCCAGCAGTTTTTTCGGCGGGGGGGCGGAGACCCAGTACTTC. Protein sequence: CASSFFGGGAETQYF.

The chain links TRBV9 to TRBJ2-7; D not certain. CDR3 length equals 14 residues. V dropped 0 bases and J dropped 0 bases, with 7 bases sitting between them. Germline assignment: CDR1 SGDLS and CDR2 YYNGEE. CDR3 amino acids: CASSVGTFSYEQYF. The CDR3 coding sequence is TGTGCCAGCAGCGTAGGTACGTTCTCCTACGAGCAGTACTTC.

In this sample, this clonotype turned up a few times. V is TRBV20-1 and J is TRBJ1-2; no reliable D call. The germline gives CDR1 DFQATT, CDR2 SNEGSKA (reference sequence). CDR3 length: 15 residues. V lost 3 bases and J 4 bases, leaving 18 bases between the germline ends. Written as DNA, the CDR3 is TGCAGTGCTAGTCGACCGGCCGTAGGCGCCTATGGCTACACCTTC. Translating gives CSASRPAVGAYGYTF.

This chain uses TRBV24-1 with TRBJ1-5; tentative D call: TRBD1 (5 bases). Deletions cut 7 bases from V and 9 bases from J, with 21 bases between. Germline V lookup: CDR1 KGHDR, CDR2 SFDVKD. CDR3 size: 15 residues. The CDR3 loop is CATRTTGRGIGPQHF. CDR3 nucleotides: TGTGCCACCAGGACCACCGGACGGGGGATCGGGCCCCAGCATTTT.

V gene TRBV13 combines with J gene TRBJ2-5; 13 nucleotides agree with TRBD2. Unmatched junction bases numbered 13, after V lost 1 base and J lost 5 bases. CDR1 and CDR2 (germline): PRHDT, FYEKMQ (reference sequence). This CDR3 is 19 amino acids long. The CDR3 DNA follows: TGTGCCAGCAGCTTAGTGGGACTAGCGGGATATGGAATAACCGAGACCCAGTACTTC. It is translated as CASSLVGLAGYGITETQYF.

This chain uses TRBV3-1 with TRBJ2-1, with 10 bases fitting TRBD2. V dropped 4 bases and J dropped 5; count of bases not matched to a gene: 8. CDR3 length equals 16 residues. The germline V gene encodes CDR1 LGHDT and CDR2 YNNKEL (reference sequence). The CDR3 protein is CASSPFLAGVDNEQFF. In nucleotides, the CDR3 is TGTGCCAGCAGCCCCTTTCTAGCGGGGGTTGACAATGAGCAGTTCTTC.

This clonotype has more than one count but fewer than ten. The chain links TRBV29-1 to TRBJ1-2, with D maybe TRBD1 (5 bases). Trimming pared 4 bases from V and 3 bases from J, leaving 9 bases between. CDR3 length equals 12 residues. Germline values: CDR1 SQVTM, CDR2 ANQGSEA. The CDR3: CSVGTNDYGYTF. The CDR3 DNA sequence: TGCAGCGTTGGGACAAACGACTATGGCTACACCTTC.

The CDR3 DNA sequence: TGTGCCAGCAGTTTAGTAAACAGGGTCTCCTACAATGAGCAGTTCTTC. Protein product: CASSLVNRVSYNEQFF. The chain links TRBV12-3 or TRBV12-4 to TRBJ2-1, with a tentative D call TRBD1 (6 bases). V was pared by 1 base and J by 0 bases, with 10 bases between. This CDR3 region has 16 residues.

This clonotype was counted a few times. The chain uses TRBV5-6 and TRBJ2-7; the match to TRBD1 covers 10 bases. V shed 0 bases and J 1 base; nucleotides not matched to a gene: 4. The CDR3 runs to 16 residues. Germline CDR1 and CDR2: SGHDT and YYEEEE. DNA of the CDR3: TGTGCCAGCAGCTTGGCATCGGGACAGGGGTCCTACGAGCAGTACTTC. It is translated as CASSLASGQGSYEQYF.

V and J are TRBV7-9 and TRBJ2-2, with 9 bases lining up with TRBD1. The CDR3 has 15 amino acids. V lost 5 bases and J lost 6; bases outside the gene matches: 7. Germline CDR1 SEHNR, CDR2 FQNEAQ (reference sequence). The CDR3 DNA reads TGTGCCAGCAGCCAGGACAGGGGCGATCCCGGGGAGCTGTTTTTT. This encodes CASSQDRGDPGELFF.

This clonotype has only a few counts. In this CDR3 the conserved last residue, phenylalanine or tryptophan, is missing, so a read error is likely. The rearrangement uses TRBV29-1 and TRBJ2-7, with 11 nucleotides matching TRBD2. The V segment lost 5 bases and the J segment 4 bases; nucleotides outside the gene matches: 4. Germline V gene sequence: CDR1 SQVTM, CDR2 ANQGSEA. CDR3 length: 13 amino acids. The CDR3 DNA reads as TGCAGCGTTCGACTAGCGGGGAGGTACGAGCAGTACTAC. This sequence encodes CSVRLAGRYEQYY.

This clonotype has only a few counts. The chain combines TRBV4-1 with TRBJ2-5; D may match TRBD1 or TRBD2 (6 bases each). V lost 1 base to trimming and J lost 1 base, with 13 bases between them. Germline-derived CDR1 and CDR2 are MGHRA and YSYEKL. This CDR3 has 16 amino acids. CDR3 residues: CASSQGGASVQETQYF. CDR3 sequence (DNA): TGCGCCAGCAGCCAAGGGGGGGCGTCGGTCCAAGAGACCCAGTACTTC.

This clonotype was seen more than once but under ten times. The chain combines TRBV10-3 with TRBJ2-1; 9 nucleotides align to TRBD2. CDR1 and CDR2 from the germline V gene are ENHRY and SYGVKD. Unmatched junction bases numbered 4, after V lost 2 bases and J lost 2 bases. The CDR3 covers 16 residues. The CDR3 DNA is TGTGCCATCAGTGAGCTCGGCGGGGGGGCCTACAATGAGCAGTTCTTC. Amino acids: CAISELGGGAYNEQFF.

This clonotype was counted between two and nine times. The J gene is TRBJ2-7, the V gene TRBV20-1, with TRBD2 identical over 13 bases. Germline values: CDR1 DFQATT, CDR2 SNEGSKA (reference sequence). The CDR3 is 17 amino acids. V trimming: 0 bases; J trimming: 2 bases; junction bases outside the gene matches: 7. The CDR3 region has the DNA TGCAGTGCTAGAGATATACTAGGACTAGCGGGGGCCTACGAGCAGTACTTC. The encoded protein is CSARDILGLAGAYEQYF.

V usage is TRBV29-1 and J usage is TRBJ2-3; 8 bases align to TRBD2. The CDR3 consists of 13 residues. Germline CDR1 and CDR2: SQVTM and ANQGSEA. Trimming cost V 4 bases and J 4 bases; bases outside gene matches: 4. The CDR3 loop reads CSVVSGGPDTQYF. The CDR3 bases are TGCAGCGTTGTCAGCGGGGGTCCAGATACGCAGTATTTT.

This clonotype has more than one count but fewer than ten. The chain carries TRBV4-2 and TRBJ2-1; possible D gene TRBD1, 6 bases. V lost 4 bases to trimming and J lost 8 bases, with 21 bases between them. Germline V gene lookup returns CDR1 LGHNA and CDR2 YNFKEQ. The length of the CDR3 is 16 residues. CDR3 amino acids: CASSPRSPSSGDEQFF. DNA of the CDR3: TGTGCCAGCAGCCCAAGGTCTCCGAGCTCAGGGGATGAGCAGTTCTTC.

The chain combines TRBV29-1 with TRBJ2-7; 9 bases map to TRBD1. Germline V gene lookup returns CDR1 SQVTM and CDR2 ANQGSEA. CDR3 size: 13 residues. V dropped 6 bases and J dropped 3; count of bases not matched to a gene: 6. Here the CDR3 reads CSVEQGAGYEQYF. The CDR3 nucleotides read TGCAGCGTAGAACAGGGGGCGGGCTACGAGCAGTACTTC.

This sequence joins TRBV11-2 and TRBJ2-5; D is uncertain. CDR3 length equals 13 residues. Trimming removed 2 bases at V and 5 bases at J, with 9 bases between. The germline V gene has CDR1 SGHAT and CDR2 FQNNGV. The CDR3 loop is CASSLWPAETQYF. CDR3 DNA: TGTGCCAGCAGCTTATGGCCAGCGGAGACCCAGTACTTC.

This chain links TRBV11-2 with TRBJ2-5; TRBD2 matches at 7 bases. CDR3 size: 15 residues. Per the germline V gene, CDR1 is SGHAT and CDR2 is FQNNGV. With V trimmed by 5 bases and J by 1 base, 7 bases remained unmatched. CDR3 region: CASSTLLAFQETQYF. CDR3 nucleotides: TGTGCCAGCAGCACGCTACTAGCGTTCCAAGAGACCCAGTACTTC.

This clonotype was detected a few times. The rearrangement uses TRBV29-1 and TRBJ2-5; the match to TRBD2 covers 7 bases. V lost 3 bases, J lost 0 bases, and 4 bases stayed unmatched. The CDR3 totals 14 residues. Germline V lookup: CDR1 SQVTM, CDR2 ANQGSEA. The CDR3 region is CSVESGRNQETQYF. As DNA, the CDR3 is TGCAGCGTTGAGTCCGGGAGGAACCAAGAGACCCAGTACTTC. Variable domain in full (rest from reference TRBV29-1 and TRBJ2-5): SAVISQKPSRDICQRGTSLTIQCQVDSQVTMMFWYRQQPGQSLTLIATANQGSEATYESGFVIDKFPISRPNLTFSTLTVSNMSPEDSSIYLCSVESGRNQETQYFGPGTRLLVL.

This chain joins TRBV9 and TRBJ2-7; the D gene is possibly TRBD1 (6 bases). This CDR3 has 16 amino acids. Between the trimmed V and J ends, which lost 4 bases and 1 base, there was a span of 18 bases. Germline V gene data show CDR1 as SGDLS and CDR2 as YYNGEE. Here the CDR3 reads CASSPPGVTGSYEQYF. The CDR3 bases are TGTGCCAGCAGCCCCCCAGGGGTGACGGGTTCCTACGAGCAGTACTTC. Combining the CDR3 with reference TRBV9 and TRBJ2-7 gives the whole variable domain DSGVTQTPKHLITATGQRVTLRCSPRSGDLSVYWYQQSLDQGLQFLIQYYNGEERAKGNILERFSAQQFPDLHSELNLSSLELGDSALYFCASSPPGVTGSYEQYFGPGTRLTVT.

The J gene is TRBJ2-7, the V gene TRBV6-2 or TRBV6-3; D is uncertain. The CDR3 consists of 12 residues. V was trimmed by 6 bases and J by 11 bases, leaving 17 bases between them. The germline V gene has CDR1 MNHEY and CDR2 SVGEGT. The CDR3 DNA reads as TGTGCCAGCAGCCCTGCCTTATCATCGGAGTACTTC. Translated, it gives CASSPALSSEYF.

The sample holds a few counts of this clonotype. The CDR3 loop reads CSVNTGGSYNEQFF. The CDR3 bases are TGCAGCGTCAACACAGGGGGCTCCTACAATGAGCAGTTCTTC. V gene TRBV29-1 combines with J gene TRBJ2-1; 8 positions agree with TRBD1. This CDR3 comprises 14 residues. CDR1 is SQVTM, CDR2 ANQGSEA, per germline. With 6 bases clipped from V and 0 bases from J, the junction kept 4 bases outside the gene matches.

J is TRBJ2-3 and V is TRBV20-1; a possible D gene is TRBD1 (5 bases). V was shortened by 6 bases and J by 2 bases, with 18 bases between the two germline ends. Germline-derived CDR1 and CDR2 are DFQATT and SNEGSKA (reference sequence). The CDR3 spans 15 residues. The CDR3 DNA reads TGCAGTGCCGCTTTTCTCAGGGCTTACACAGATACGCAGTATTTT. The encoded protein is CSAAFLRAYTDTQYF.